This T cell receptor beta chain was sequenced for a study of T cell responses to AZD1222 COVID-19 vaccine. CDR3 size: 14 residues. CDR1 is LNHDA and CDR2 is SQIVND in the germline V gene (reference sequence). With 5 bases clipped from V and 5 bases from J, the junction kept 8 bases outside the gene matches. The method was immunoSEQ multiplex PCR; TCRdb's version includes in-frame clones alone and lacks a portion of them. The repertoire holds around 50,000 clones, with more than 75% as singletons. This chain uses TRBV19 with TRBJ2-7; 8 bases fit TRBD2. The sequenced sample was peripheral blood, obtained on day 0 of AZD1222 vaccination. This TCR came from an adult in good health. CDR3 sequence (DNA): TGTGCCAGTAGTGATCAAGCGGGAGTAAACGAGCAGTACTTC. It yields the protein CASSDQAGVNEQYF.